These 19 T cell receptor beta chains came from one sample sequenced in a study of blood T cell repertoires in COVID-19. The data were produced by immunoSEQ multiplex PCR, yet TCRdb's version contains in-frame clones alone and is incomplete. The sample contains some 350,000 clones, approximately 87% of which appear only once. Sequences were obtained from peripheral blood. The receptor source for this set is a woman aged 45-65 years with COVID-19, enrolled during active disease.

This clone was observed a single time. The V call is TRBV4-3, the J call TRBJ1-2, with 7 positions matching TRBD1. Germline CDR1 and CDR2: LGHNA and YSLEER. V was clipped by 0 bases and J by 2 bases; unmatched bases: 6. The CDR3 contains 16 residues. The CDR3 is CASSQDRTGRNYGYTF. In DNA form, the CDR3 reads TGCGCCAGCAGCCAAGATCGGACAGGCCGGAACTATGGCTACACCTTC.

V and J are TRBV27 and TRBJ1-2; tentatively, D is TRBD1 (5 bases). Germline CDR1 is MNHEY and CDR2 is SMNVEV (reference sequence). There are 15 residues in the CDR3. The V and J ends lost 6 bases and 2 bases respectively, with 16 bases between them. CDR3 nucleotide sequence: TGTGCCAGCAGAGTCGACTTCGCAGGGAACTATGGCTACACCTTC. The encoded protein is CASRVDFAGNYGYTF.

The chain uses TRBV30 and TRBJ2-1; 7 bases are a match to TRBD2. Germline V gene lookup returns CDR1 GTSNPN and CDR2 SVGIG (reference sequence). CDR3 length: 17 amino acids. The V segment lost 1 base and the J segment 1 base; nucleotides outside the gene matches: 10. The DNA of the CDR3 is TGTGCCTGGAGTGATCGGTCTAGCGGCCGATCCTACAATGAGCAGTTCTTC. This translates into CAWSDRSSGRSYNEQFF.

The rearrangement joins TRBV5-1 to TRBJ2-7, with D perhaps matching TRBD2 (6 bases). Germline CDR1 is SGHRS and CDR2 is YFSETQ. Between the trimmed V and J ends, which lost 4 bases and 4 bases, there was a span of 27 bases. The CDR3 covers 18 residues. CDR3 amino acids: CASSLQLKTRGGEYEQYF. The CDR3 DNA follows: TGCGCCAGCAGCCTACAACTAAAAACCCGAGGAGGGGAATACGAGCAGTACTTC.

The V call is TRBV7-9, the J call TRBJ2-1; the match to TRBD2 covers 7 bases. The CDR3 consists of 15 residues. Germline assignment: CDR1 SEHNR and CDR2 FQNEAQ (reference sequence). V shed 0 bases, J shed 6 bases, and the junction held 5 bases outside the gene matches. The CDR3 here is CASSLAGGPPNEQFF. CDR3 in DNA: TGTGCCAGCAGCTTAGCGGGAGGGCCTCCCAATGAGCAGTTCTTC.

The gene calls are TRBV7-8 and TRBJ2-6; 9 bases line up with TRBD1. The CDR3 has 15 residues. The germline gives CDR1 SGHVS, CDR2 FQNEAQ. The CDR3 DNA follows: TGTAGGGCGGGACAGGGAAACTCTGGGGCCAACGTCCTGACTTTC. Protein sequence: CRAGQGNSGANVLTF.

This clone was observed a few times. Written as DNA, the CDR3 is TGTGCCAGCAGCCGTCTCGGGGGGGCGGACGGATACGAGCAGTACTTC. This encodes CASSRLGGADGYEQYF. The gene calls are TRBV6-6 and TRBJ2-7, with 8 bases aligning to TRBD2. J gave up 4 bases and V 6 bases, and 14 bases lay outside the gene matches. Looked up from germline, CDR1 is MNHNY and CDR2 is SVGAGI (reference sequence). The CDR3 is 16 amino acids.

The rearrangement links TRBV19 to TRBJ2-7; possibly TRBD1 for D (6 bases). Trimming stripped 6 bases from V and 1 base from J, with 13 bases between. From germline, CDR1 is LNHDA and CDR2 SQIVND (reference sequence). The CDR3 covers 14 residues. The CDR3 sequence: CASRSGDPSYEQYF. The DNA of the CDR3 is TGTGCCAGTAGGTCAGGGGACCCGTCCTACGAGCAGTACTTC.

This chain uses TRBV7-8 with TRBJ2-1; 7 nucleotides agree with TRBD2. Germline values: CDR1 SGHVS, CDR2 FQNEAQ. The CDR3 runs 14 residues. V lost 0 bases, J lost 9 bases, and 5 bases stayed unmatched. The CDR3 nucleotides read TGTGCCAGCAGCTTAGCGGGAGGGAATAGTGAGCAGTTCTTC. Amino acid sequence: CASSLAGGNSEQFF.

The rearrangement links TRBV18 to TRBJ1-1, with D unclear. Germline V gives CDR1 KGHSH, CDR2 LQKENI. Trimming took 4 bases from V and 3 from J, leaving 21 bases between them. The CDR3 runs to 17 residues. The CDR3 protein is CASSLLRQAPPYTEAFF. CDR3 coding DNA: TGTGCCAGCTCACTTCTCAGGCAAGCCCCACCTTACACTGAAGCTTTCTTT.

The rearrangement uses TRBV5-6 and TRBJ2-1; 9 positions match TRBD2. The germline V gene has CDR1 SGHDT and CDR2 YYEEEE. Trimming took 4 bases from V and 8 from J; bases not matched to a gene: 13. The CDR3 runs to 16 residues. The CDR3 sequence: CASSGSVAGGLDEQFF. Here the CDR3 DNA reads TGTGCCAGCAGCGGCTCGGTTGCGGGAGGGCTCGATGAGCAGTTCTTC.

J is TRBJ2-2 and V is TRBV11-2, with unresolved D. Germline V lookup: CDR1 SGHAT, CDR2 FQNNGV. Trimming left V 0 bases short and J 8 bases short, with 4 bases between. This CDR3 comprises 12 residues. The CDR3 here is CASSLDLGELFF. The DNA of the CDR3 is TGTGCCAGCAGCTTAGATCTGGGGGAGCTGTTTTTT. The full variable domain, its missing parts supplied by reference TRBV11-2 and TRBJ2-2, is EAGVAQSPRYKIIEKRQSVAFWCNPISGHATLYWYQQILGQGPKLLIQFQNNGVVDDSQLPKDRFSAERLKGVDSTLKIQPAKLEDSAVYLCASSLDLGELFFGEGSRLTVL.

The V gene is TRBV9, the J gene TRBJ1-2; a weak D match, TRBD1 (6 bases). The CDR3 runs 13 residues. Trimming removed 4 bases from V and 8 bases from J, with 15 bases in between. In germline, CDR1 is SGDLS, CDR2 YYNGEE. CDR3 DNA sequence: TGTGCCAGCAGCTTCTCCGACAGGAACGGCTACACCTTC. This gives the protein CASSFSDRNGYTF. The full variable domain, with the rest looked up from reference TRBV9 and TRBJ1-2, is DSGVTQTPKHLITATGQRVTLRCSPRSGDLSVYWYQQSLDQGLQFLIQYYNGEERAKGNILERFSAQQFPDLHSELNLSSLELGDSALYFCASSFSDRNGYTFGSGTRLTVV.

The chain links TRBV19 to TRBJ2-4, with a tentative D call TRBD1 (6 bases). V was cut by 4 bases and J by 0 bases, with 13 bases left in between. The CDR3 extends over 16 amino acids. In germline, CDR1 is LNHDA, CDR2 SQIVND (reference sequence). The CDR3 DNA sequence: TGTGCCAGTAGTAAACAGGGACCTCTAGCCAAAAACATTCAGTACTTC. It codes for CASSKQGPLAKNIQYF.

This clone was found once. This chain uses TRBV3-1 (or the pseudogene TRBV3-2) with TRBJ2-7; D is possibly TRBD2 (5 bases). The CDR3 is 15 residues long. V was trimmed by 1 base and J by 1 base, leaving 11 bases between them. Germline V gene sequence: CDR1 LGHDT, CDR2 YNNKEL (reference sequence). CDR3 nucleotide sequence: TGTGCCAGCAGCCAAGTAGGCGGGTTATCCTACGAGCAGTACTTC. Protein product: CASSQVGGLSYEQYF.

The chain is built from TRBV6-2 or TRBV6-3 and TRBJ2-4, with TRBD2 matching 7 bases. Germline V gene data show CDR1 as MNHEY and CDR2 as SVGEGT. V lost 2 bases and J lost 7; bases outside the gene matches: 5. The CDR3 spans 14 residues. The CDR3: CASSYGLAANIQYF. The CDR3 DNA reads as TGTGCCAGCAGTTACGGTCTAGCGGCTAACATTCAGTACTTC.

The chain recombines TRBV10-3 with TRBJ2-1, with 8 bases aligning to TRBD2. V dropped 2 bases and J dropped 0; count of bases not matched to a gene: 27. This CDR3 spans 24 amino acids. The germline CDR1 and CDR2 sequences are ENHRY and SYGVKD. DNA for the CDR3: TGTGCCATCAGTGAGCTGACTAGCGAGACGAGATCACCAAGCCAGTCAAGCTCCTACAATGAGCAGTTCTTC. Protein product: CAISELTSETRSPSQSSSYNEQFF.

V gene TRBV3-1 (or the pseudogene TRBV3-2) combines with J gene TRBJ2-2, with 8 positions matching TRBD2. This CDR3 contains 15 residues. Germline V lookup: CDR1 LGHDT, CDR2 YNNKEL (reference sequence). J was trimmed by 5 bases and V by 4 bases; bases with no gene match: 6. For the CDR3, the DNA is TGTGCCAGCAGCCCGTCTAGCGGGTTTACCGGGGAGCTGTTTTTT. Encoded protein: CASSPSSGFTGELFF.

The chain has TRBV6-2 or TRBV6-3 and TRBJ1-5; the D gene is possibly TRBD1 (6 bases). CDR1 and CDR2 from the germline V gene are MNHEY and SVGEGT. CDR3 size: 17 residues. The ends were cut back, 0 bases at V and 3 bases at J, with 15 bases in the middle. In DNA form, the CDR3 reads TGTGCCAGCAGTTACTCGATAGGGACACTTTTCAATCAGCCCCAGCATTTT. Translating gives CASSYSIGTLFNQPQHF.